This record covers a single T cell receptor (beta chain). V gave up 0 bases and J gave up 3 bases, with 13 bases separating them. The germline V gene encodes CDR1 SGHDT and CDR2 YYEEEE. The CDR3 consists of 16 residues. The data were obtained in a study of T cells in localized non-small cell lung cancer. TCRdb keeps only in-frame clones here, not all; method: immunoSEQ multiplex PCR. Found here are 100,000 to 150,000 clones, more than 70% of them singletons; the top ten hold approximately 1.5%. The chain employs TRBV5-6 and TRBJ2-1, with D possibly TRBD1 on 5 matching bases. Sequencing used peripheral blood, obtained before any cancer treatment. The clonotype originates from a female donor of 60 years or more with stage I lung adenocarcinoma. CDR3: CASSLVGRVNYNEQFF. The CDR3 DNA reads TGTGCCAGCAGCTTGGTGGGCAGGGTAAACTACAATGAGCAGTTCTTC.